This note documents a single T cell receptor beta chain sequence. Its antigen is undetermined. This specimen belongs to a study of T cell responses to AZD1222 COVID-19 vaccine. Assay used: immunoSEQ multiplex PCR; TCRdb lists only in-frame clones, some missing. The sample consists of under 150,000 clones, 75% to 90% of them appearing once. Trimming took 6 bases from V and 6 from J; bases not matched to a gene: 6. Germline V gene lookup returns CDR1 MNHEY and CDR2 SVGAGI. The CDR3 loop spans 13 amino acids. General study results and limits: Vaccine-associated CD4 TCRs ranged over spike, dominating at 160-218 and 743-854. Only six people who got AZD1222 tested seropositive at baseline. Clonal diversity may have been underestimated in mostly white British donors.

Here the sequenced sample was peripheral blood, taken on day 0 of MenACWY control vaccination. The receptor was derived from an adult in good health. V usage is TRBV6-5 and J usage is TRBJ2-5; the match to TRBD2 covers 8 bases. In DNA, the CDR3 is TGTGCCAGCAGCCCGGGGGGGCCGAAGACCCAGTACTTC. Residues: CASSPGGPKTQYF.